This T cell receptor beta chain was identified in a study of T cell responses to AZD1222 COVID-19 vaccine. Background on the study: Pooled together were second doses at about 4 or about 12 weeks.

J lost 5 bases, V lost 3 bases, and 9 bases had no gene match. CDR3 length: 15 amino acids. Per germline, CDR1 SGHAT and CDR2 FQNNGV. The assay was immunoSEQ multiplex PCR, and TCRdb's table has in-frame clones only and misses some. Seen here are 150,000 or so clones, roughly 90% observed once, and the top ten hold roughly 6%. As for this clone: What it binds is unknown.

Regarding the study as a whole: The donors showed a predominance of white British ancestry and of females, with possible underestimation of clonal diversity. Baseline serology detected seropositivity in only six AZD1222 recipients. Unmutated regions of variants are reportedly targeted by nearly half of spike-specific TCRs.

The source is an adult in good health. The chain joins TRBV11-2 to TRBJ1-2, with 7 bases aligning to TRBD1. The source was peripheral blood, collected on day 0 of AZD1222 vaccination. For the CDR3, the DNA is TGTGCCAGCAGCTTTACCCGGGACAGCTCGTATGGCTACACCTTC. Amino acids: CASSFTRDSSYGYTF.